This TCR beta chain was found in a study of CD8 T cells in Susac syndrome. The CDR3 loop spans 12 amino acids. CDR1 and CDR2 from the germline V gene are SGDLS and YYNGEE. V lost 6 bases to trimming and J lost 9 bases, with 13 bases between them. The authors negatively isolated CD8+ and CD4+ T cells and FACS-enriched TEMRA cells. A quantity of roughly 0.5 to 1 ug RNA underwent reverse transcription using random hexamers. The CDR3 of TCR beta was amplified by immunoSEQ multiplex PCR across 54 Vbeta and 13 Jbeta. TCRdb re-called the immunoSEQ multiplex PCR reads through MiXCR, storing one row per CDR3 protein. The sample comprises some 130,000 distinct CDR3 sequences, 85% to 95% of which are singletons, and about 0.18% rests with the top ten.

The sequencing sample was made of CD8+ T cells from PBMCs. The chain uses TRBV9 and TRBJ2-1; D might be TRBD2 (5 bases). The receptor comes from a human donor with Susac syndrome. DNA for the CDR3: TGTGCCAGCACCTCAAGGGCGGGTGAGCAGTTCTTC. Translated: CASTSRAGEQFF.